Presented here are 13 T cell receptor beta chains from one specimen sequenced in a study of T-cell memory formation after mild COVID-19. A single record per CDR3 protein comes from TCRdb applying MiXCR to the 5' RACE reads. The repertoire has roughly 100,000 distinct CDR3 sequences, more than 12% of them found once; the top ten carry approximately 40%. Sequencing input: PBMCs or a T cell subset sorted from them (not recorded which). These receptors were taken from a man aged 18 to 29 who had mild COVID-19 (a few samples of this study predate the infection). Cell type and time point are not known.

This clonotype was counted only a few times. The chain uses TRBV6-4 and TRBJ2-7, with D possibly matching TRBD2 (6 bases). Germline lookup yields CDR1 MRHNA and CDR2 SNTAGT. The CDR3 spans 16 residues. The V end lost 8 bases, the J end lost 3 bases, and 23 bases lay between the germline ends. The CDR3 protein is CASFPATGVSSYEQYF. As DNA, the CDR3 is TGTGCCAGCTTCCCGGCTACGGGGGTGAGTAGCTACGAGCAGTACTTC.

This clonotype was counted many times. The gene calls are TRBV3-1 and TRBJ1-1, with 7 bases lining up with TRBD1. CDR3 length: 12 amino acids. Per germline, CDR1 LGHDT and CDR2 YNNKEL (reference sequence). With 4 bases clipped from V and 6 bases from J, the junction kept 2 bases outside the gene matches. In nucleotides, the CDR3 is TGTGCCAGCAGCCCAGGGACAGCTGAAGCTTTCTTT. This codes for CASSPGTAEAFF.

This clonotype has only a few counts. The rearrangement joins TRBV6-5 to TRBJ2-7; D tentatively fits TRBD1 or TRBD2 (6 bases each). Germline V gene sequence: CDR1 MNHEY, CDR2 SVGAGI. V was shortened by 3 bases and J by 5 bases, with 17 bases between the two germline ends. CDR3 length: 15 residues. CDR3 residues: CASSYDGGLRNEQYF. CDR3 nucleotides: TGTGCCAGCAGTTATGATGGGGGGCTGAGGAACGAGCAGTACTTC.

This chain joins TRBV7-6 and TRBJ1-4; D ambiguous. V was shortened by 1 base and J by 1 base, with 13 bases between the two germline ends. Germline lookup yields CDR1 SGHVS and CDR2 FNYEAQ. The CDR3 runs to 17 residues. The CDR3 bases are TGTGCCAGCAGCTTAGTGGAAGGGTTGATAACTAATGAAAAACTGTTTTTT. The encoded protein is CASSLVEGLITNEKLFF.

The J gene is TRBJ1-2, the V gene TRBV7-9; D gene ambiguous. The CDR3 loop spans 13 amino acids. V was trimmed by 5 bases and J by 6 bases, leaving 13 bases between them. Germline V gene lookup returns CDR1 SEHNR and CDR2 FQNEAQ (reference sequence). CDR3 protein: CASSPTSRDGYTF. CDR3 in DNA: TGTGCCAGCAGCCCAACCTCCCGGGATGGCTACACCTTC.

The CDR3 loop reads CASSQTDREETQYF. For the CDR3, the DNA is TGCGCCAGCAGCCAAACCGACAGGGAAGAGACCCAGTACTTC. The chain uses TRBV4-3 and TRBJ2-5; 7 nucleotides align to TRBD1. CDR3 length: 14 amino acids. Germline V CDR1 and CDR2: LGHNA, YSLEER. Germline trimming cut 2 bases from V and 3 bases from J; bases unmatched to any gene: 3.

The rearrangement links TRBV27 to TRBJ2-5, with 9 bases fitting TRBD1. CDR1 and CDR2 (germline): MNHEY, SMNVEV (reference sequence). The CDR3 sequence is 14 residues long. The V and J ends lost 4 bases and 5 bases, in that order; junction bases with no gene match: 5. CDR3 sequence (DNA): TGTGCCAGCAGTTGGACAGGGGATTGGGAGACCCAGTACTTC. The encoded protein is CASSWTGDWETQYF.

This clonotype was counted a few times. The chain has TRBV9 and TRBJ2-2; TRBD2 aligns across 11 bases. CDR1 is SGDLS and CDR2 is YYNGEE in the germline V gene. The CDR3 runs to 16 residues. The J segment lost 6 bases and the V segment lost 2 bases, leaving 6 bases of the junction unmatched. CDR3 region: CASSVFSGGASGELFF. CDR3 coding DNA: TGTGCCAGCAGCGTTTTTAGCGGGGGGGCTTCCGGGGAGCTGTTTTTT.

The genes are TRBV18 and TRBJ2-2; 7 nucleotides align to TRBD1. This CDR3 comprises 14 residues. CDR1 is KGHSH, CDR2 LQKENI, per germline. With V trimmed by 5 bases and J by 0 bases, 0 bases remained unmatched. CDR3 loop: CASSGTANTGELFF. The CDR3 nucleotides are TGTGCCAGCTCAGGGACAGCGAACACCGGGGAGCTGTTTTTT.

This rearrangement joins TRBV4-3 to TRBJ2-6; weak D call: TRBD1 (6 bases). The ends were cut back, 1 base at V and 1 base at J, with 11 bases in the middle. Germline lookup yields CDR1 LGHNA and CDR2 YSLEER. CDR3 size: 17 residues. For the CDR3, the DNA is TGCGCCAGCAGCCAAGGCCAGGGGCGTTCTGGGGCCAACGTCCTGACTTTC. Translating gives CASSQGQGRSGANVLTF.

This clonotype was found a few times. The V and J genes are TRBV4-2 and TRBJ2-7; D call uncertain. The germline CDR1 and CDR2 sequences are LGHNA and YNFKEQ. V was trimmed by 4 bases and J by 0 bases, leaving 13 bases between them. The CDR3 covers 15 residues. The CDR3 DNA reads as TGTGCCAGCAGCCCCAGGACCGCGAGCTCCTACGAGCAGTACTTC. Residues: CASSPRTASSYEQYF.

This clonotype was picked up many times. J is TRBJ1-2 and V is TRBV6-6, with D tentatively TRBD1 (5 bases). V gave up 4 bases and J gave up 3 bases, with 21 bases separating them. Germline-derived CDR1 and CDR2 are MNHNY and SVGAGI (reference sequence). The CDR3 is 17 residues long. The CDR3 sequence: CASSSHRDLRRDYGYTF. The CDR3 bases are TGTGCCAGCAGTTCCCACCGGGACCTCAGAAGGGACTATGGCTACACCTTC.

This clonotype was observed a handful of times. V usage is TRBV27 and J usage is TRBJ2-1; TRBD2 matches at 7 bases. This CDR3 region has 13 residues. Germline V lookup: CDR1 MNHEY, CDR2 SMNVEV (reference sequence). Trimming cost V 7 bases and J 6 bases; bases outside gene matches: 6. In DNA form, the CDR3 reads TGTGCCAGCACCCAGCGGGGAAGCAATGAGCAGTTCTTC. Translated, it gives CASTQRGSNEQFF.